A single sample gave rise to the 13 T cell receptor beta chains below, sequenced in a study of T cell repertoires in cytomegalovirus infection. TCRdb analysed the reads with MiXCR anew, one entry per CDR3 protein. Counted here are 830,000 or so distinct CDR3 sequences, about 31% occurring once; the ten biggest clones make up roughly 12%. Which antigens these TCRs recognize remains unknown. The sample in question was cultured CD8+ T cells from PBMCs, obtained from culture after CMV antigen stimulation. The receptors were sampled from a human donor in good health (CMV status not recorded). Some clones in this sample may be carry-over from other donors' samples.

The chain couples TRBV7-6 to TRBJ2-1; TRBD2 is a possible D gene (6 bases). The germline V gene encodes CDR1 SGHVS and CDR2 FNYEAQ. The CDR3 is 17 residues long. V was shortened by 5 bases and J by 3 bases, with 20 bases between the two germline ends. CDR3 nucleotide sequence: TGTGCCAGCAGCCCAGGAGTCCGGGACTTATTCTACAATGAGCAGTTCTTC. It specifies CASSPGVRDLFYNEQFF.

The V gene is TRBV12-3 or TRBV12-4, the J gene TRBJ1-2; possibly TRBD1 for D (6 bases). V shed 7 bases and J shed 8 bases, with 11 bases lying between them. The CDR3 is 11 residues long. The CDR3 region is CASKGGEGYTF. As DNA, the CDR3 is TGTGCCAGCAAAGGGGGTGAAGGCTACACCTTC.

CDR3: CASTGQGASYEQYV. The CDR3 DNA follows: TGTGCCAGCACCGGACAGGGGGCTTCCTACGAGCAGTACGTC. This chain joins TRBV28 and TRBJ2-7, with 11 nucleotides matching TRBD1. V dropped 7 bases and J dropped 1; count of bases not matched to a gene: 3. The CDR3 contains 14 residues. The V gene's germline CDR1 is MDHEN and CDR2 SYDVKM.

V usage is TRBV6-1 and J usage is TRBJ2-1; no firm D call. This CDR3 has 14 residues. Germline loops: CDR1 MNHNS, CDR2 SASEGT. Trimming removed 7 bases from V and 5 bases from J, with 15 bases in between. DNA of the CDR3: TGTGCCAGCACCTCACCGTCACAGAACAATGAGCAGTTCTTC. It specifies CASTSPSQNNEQFF.

Here the CDR3 reads CASSLGWTNTEAFF. The CDR3, as DNA: TGTGCCAGCAGCTTAGGCTGGACGAACACTGAAGCTTTCTTT. V gene TRBV13 combines with J gene TRBJ1-1; no clear D. The CDR3 has 14 residues. Trimming took off 0 bases at V and 1 base at J, with 6 bases between the two ends. Germline values: CDR1 PRHDT, CDR2 FYEKMQ (reference sequence).

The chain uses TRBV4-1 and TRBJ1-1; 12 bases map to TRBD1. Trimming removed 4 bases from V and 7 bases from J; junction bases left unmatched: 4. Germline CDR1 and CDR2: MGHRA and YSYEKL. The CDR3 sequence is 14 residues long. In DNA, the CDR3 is TGCGCCAGCAGCCCGGGACAGGGGGCGGTTGAAGCTTTCTTT. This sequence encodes CASSPGQGAVEAFF.

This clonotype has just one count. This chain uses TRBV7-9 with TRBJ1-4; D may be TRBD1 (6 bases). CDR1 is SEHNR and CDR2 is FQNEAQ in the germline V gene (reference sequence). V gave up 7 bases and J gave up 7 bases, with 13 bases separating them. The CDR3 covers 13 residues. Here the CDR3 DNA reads TGTGCCAGCACGAGGGGGGGTGGTGAAAAACTGTTTTTT. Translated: CASTRGGGEKLFF.

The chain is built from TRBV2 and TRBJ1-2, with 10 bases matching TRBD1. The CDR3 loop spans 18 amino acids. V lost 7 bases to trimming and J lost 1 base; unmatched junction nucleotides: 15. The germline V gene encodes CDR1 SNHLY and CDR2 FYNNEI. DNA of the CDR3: TGTGCCAGCATCCGACCCGGACAGGGGGAACGAAGTAACTATGGCTACACCTTC. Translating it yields CASIRPGQGERSNYGYTF.

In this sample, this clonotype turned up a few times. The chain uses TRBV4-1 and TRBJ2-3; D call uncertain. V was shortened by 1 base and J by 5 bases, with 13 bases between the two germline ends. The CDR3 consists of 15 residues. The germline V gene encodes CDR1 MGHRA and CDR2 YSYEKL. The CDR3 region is CASSQALMNGDTQYF. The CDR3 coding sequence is TGCGCCAGCAGCCAAGCCTTGATGAATGGAGATACGCAGTATTTT.

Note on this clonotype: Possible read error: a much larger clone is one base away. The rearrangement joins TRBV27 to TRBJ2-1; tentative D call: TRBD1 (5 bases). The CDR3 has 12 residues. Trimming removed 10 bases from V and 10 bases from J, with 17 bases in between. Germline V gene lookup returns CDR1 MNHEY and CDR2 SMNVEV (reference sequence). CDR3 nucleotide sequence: TGTGCCAACAGAACGCAGGGTCTCGAGCAGTTCTTC. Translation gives CANRTQGLEQFF.

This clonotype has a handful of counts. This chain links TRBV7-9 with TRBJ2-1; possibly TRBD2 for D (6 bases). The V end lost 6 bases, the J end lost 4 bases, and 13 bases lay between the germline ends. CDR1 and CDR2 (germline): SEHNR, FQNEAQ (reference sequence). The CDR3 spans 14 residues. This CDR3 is CASRSPGLYNEQFF. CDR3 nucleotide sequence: TGTGCCAGCAGGAGCCCGGGACTGTACAATGAGCAGTTCTTC. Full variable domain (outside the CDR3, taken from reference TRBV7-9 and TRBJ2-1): DTGVSQNPRHKITKRGQNVTFRCDPISEHNRLYWYRQTLGQGPEFLTYFQNEAQLEKSRLLSDRFSAERPKGSFSTLEIQRTEQGDSAMYLCASRSPGLYNEQFFGPGTRLTVL.

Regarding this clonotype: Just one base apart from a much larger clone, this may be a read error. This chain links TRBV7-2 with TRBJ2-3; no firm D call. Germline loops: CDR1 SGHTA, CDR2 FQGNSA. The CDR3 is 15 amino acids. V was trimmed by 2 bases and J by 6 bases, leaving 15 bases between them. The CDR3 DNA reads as TGTGCCAGCAGCTTACTTGGGAACGGCATTGATACGCAGTATTTT. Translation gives CASSLLGNGIDTQYF.

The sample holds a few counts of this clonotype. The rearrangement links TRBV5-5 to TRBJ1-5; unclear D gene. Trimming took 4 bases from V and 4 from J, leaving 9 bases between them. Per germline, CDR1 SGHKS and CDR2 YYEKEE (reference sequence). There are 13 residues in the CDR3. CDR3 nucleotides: TGTGCCAGCAGCCTGTACAAGAATCAGCCCCAGCATTTT. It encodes CASSLYKNQPQHF.